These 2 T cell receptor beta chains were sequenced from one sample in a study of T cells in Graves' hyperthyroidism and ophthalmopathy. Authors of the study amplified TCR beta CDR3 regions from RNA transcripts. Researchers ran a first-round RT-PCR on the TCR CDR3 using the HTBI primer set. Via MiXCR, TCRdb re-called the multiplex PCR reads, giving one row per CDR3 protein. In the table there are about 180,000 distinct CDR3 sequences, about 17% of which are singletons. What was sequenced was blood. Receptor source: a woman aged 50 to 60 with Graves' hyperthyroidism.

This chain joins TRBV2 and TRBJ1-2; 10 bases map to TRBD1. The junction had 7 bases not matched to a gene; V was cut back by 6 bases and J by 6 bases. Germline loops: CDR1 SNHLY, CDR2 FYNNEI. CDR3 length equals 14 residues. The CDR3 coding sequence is TGTGCCAGCAGACTGGGACAGGGGTATGATGGCTACACCTTC. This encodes CASRLGQGYDGYTF.

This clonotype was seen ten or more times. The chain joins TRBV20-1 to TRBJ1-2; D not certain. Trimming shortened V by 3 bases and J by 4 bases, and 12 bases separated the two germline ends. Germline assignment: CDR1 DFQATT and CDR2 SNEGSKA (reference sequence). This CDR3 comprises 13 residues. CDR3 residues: CSASNGYSYGYTF. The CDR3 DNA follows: TGCAGTGCTAGTAACGGATACTCCTATGGCTACACCTTC.